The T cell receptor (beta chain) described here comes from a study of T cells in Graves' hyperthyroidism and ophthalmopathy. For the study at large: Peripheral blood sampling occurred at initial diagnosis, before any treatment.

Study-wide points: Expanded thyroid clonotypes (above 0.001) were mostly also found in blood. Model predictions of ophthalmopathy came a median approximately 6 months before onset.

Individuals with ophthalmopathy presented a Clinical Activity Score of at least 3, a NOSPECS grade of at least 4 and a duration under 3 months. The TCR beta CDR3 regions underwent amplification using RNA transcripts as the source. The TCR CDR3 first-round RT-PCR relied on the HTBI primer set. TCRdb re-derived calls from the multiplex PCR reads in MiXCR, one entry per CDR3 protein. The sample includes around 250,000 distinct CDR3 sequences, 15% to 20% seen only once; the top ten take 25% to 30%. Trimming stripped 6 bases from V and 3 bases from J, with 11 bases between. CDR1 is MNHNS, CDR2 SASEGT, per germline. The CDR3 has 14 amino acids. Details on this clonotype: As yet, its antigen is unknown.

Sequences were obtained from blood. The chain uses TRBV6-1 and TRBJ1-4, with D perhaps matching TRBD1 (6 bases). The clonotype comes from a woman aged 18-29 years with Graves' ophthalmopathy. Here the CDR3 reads CASSRGRANEKLFF. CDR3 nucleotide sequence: TGTGCCAGCAGCCGGGGGCGGGCTAATGAAAAACTGTTTTTT.